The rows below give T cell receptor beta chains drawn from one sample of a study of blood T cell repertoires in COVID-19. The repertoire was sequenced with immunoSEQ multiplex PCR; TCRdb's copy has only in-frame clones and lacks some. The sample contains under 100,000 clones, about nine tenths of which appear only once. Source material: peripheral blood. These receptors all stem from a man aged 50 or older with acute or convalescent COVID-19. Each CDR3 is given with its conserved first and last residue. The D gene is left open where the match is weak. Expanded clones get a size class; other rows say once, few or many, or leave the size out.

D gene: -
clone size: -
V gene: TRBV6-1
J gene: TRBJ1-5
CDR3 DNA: TGTGCCAGTACCGGGTCGAATCAGCCCCAGCATTTT
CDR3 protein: CASTGSNQPQHF

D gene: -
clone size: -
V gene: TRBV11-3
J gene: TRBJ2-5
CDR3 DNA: TGTGCCAGCAGCGCTGCGCAATTGGAGACCCAGTACTTC
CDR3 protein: CASSAAQLETQYF

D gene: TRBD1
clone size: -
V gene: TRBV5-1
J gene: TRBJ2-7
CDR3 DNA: TGCGCCAGCAGCATCCGGGACAGCTCCTACGAGCAGTACTTC
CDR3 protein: CASSIRDSSYEQYF

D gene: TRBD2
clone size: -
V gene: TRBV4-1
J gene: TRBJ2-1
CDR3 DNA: TGCGCCAGCAGCCAAGATCAGGCGGGAGGGAGGAATGAGCAGTTCTTC
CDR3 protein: CASSQDQAGGRNEQFF

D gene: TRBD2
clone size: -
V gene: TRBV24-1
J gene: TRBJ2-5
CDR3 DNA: TGTGCCACCAGTGACGGGGTGACTAGCGGGATTCAAGAGACCCAGTACTTC
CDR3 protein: CATSDGVTSGIQETQYF

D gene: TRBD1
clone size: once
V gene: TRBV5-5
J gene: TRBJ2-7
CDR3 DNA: TGTGCCAGCAACTTCGGACAGGGCCCCTACGAGCAGTACTTC
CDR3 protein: CASNFGQGPYEQYF

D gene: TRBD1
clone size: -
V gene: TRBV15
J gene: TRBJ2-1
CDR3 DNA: TGTGCCACCAGCAGGACAGGGATCGATGAGCAGTTCTTC
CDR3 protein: CATSRTGIDEQFF

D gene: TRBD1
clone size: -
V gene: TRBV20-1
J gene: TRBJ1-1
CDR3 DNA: TGCAGTGTCACAGGGGGCCTTGAAGCTTTCTTT
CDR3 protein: CSVTGGLEAFF

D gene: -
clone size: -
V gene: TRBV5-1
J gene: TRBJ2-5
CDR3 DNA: TGCGCCAGCAGCTTTTGGGAGCAAGAGACCCAGTACTTC
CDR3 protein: CASSFWEQETQYF

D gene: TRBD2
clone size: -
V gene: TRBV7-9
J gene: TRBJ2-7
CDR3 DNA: TGTGCCAGCAGCTTACCTTCCGGGACTAGCGGGAGGGCTTACGAGCAGTACTTC
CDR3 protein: CASSLPSGTSGRAYEQYF

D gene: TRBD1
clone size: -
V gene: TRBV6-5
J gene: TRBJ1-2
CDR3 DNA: TGTGCCAGCAGTTACACTTCCGGGACAGCCCTTGGCTACACCTTC
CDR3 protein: CASSYTSGTALGYTF

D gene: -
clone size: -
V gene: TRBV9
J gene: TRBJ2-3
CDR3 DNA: TGTGCCAGCAGCCCCCTCGTTAATACGCAGTATTTT
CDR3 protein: CASSPLVNTQYF

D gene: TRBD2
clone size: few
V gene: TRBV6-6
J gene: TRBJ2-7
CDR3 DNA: TGTGCCAGCAGTTACGTTGCGGGAGGTGAACACGAGCAGTACTTC
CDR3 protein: CASSYVAGGEHEQYF

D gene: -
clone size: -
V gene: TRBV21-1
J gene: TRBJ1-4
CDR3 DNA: TGTGCCAGCAGCAAAGAATTCCGGGGAGGCGAGGAAAAACTGTTTTTT
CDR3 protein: CASSKEFRGGEEKLFF

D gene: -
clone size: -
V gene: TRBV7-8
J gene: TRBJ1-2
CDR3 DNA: TGTGCCAGCAGCTTAAGCCGAGAACAGAACAACTATGGCTACACCTTC
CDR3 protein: CASSLSREQNNYGYTF

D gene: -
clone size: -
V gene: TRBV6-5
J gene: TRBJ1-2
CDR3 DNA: TGTGCCAGCATTCCATGGGGCGACTATGGCTACACCTTC
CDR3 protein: CASIPWGDYGYTF

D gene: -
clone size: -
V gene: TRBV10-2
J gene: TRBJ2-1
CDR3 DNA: TGCGCCAGCAGTGAGTCGCTGTCTATTCCGTACAATGAGCAGTTCTTC
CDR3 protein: CASSESLSIPYNEQFF

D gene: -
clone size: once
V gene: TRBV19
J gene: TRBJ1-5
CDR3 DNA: TGTGCCAGTAGTATAGGGACGGGGGGCTCGAGCAATCAGCCCCAGCATTTT
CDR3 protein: CASSIGTGGSSNQPQHF

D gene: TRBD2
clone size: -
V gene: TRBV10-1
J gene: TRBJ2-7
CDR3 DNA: TGCGCCAGCAGTGAGGCTAGCGGGACCTACGAGCAGTACTTC
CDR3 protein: CASSEASGTYEQYF

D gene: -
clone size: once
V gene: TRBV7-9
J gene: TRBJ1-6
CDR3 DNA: TGTGCCAGCAGCTTAGGACAGTTGAATTCACCCCTCCACTTT
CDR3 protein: CASSLGQLNSPLHF

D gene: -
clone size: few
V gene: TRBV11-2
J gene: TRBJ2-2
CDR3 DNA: TGTGCCAGCACCCCCTCGGAAGCAGGGCGAGCCACCGGGGAGCTGTTTTTT
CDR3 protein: CASTPSEAGRATGELFF

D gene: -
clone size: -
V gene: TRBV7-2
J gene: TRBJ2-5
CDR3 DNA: TGTGCCAGCAGCTTAGCAGGTGCGCCCGGGGCCCAGTACTTC
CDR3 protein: CASSLAGAPGAQYF

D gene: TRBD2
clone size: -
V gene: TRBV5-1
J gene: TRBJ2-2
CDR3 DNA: TGCGCCAGCAGACTTTCTAGCGGGGGCCTCACCGGGGAGCTGTTTTTT
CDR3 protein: CASRLSSGGLTGELFF

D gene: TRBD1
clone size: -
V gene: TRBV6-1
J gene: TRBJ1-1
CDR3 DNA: TGTGCCAGCAGTGAAAGGGACAGGGGTGTCGCTGAAGCTTTCTTT
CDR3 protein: CASSERDRGVAEAFF

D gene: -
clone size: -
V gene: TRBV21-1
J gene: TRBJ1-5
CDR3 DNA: TGTGCCAGCAGCAAAGCTAGTAGCAATCAGCCCCAGCATTTT
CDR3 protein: CASSKASSNQPQHF

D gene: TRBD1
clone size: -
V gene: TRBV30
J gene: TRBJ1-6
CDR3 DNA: TGTGCCTGGAGTCGGAACAGGGGGGATTCACCCCTCCACTTT
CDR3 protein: CAWSRNRGDSPLHF

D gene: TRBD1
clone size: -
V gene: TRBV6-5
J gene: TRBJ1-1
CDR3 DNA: TGTGCCAGCAGTTACACATCGGACAGGGTCACTGAAGCTTTCTTT
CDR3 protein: CASSYTSDRVTEAFF

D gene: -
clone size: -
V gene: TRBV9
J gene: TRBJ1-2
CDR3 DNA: TGTGCCAGCAGCGCGTCCCGGGGAGGCCTCTATGGCTACACCTTC
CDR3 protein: CASSASRGGLYGYTF

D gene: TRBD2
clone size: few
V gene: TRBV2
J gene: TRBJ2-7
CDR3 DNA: TGTGCCAGCAGGACTGGGACTAGCACCTACGAGCAGTACTTC
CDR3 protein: CASRTGTSTYEQYF

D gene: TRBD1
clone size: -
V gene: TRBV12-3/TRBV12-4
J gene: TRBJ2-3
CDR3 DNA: TGTGCCAGCAGTGCCCGGGACAGGTCTACGCAGTATTTT
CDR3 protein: CASSARDRSTQYF

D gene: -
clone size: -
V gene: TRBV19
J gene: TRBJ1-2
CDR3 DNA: TGTGCCAGCCTCGGGACGGCGGGGGATGGCTACACCTTC
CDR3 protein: CASLGTAGDGYTF

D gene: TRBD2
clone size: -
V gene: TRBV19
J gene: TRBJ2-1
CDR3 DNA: TGTGCCAGTAGTATCGCTAGCGGGAGCGGGAATGAGCAGTTCTTC
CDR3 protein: CASSIASGSGNEQFF

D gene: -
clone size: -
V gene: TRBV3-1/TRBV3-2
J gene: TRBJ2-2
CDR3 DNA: TGTGCCAGCAACCGTGGCGGGACAGCGAACACCGGGGAGCTGTTTTTT
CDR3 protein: CASNRGGTANTGELFF